This passage covers 11 T cell receptor beta chains from one sample sequenced in a study of CD8+CD57+ T cells in acquired aplastic anemia. By flow cytometry, patients selected for sequencing had shown an expansion of CD8+CD57+ cells. The study profiled TCR beta VDJ and CDR3 using genomic DNA as template. Each CDR3 protein is one row after TCRdb ran MiXCR on the reads. This table has 200,000 to 250,000 distinct CDR3 sequences, approximately 60% appearing once. Sequencing was carried out using sorted CD4+, CD8+, or CD8+CD57+ T cells (not recorded which) from PBMCs. The receptor set was obtained from a human donor with aplastic anemia.

The chain joins TRBV7-9 to TRBJ1-5; 8 bases fit TRBD1. This CDR3 region has 16 residues. The germline V gene has CDR1 SEHNR and CDR2 FQNEAQ (reference sequence). With V trimmed by 2 bases and J by 2 bases, 5 bases remained unmatched. In DNA form, the CDR3 reads TGTGCCAGCAGCTTATTCGAGACAGGGGGCAATCAGCCCCAGCATTTT. This gives the protein CASSLFETGGNQPQHF.

CDR3 region: CASRLLGYEQYF. CDR3 bases: TGTGCCAGCAGACTACTAGGCTACGAGCAGTACTTC. V is TRBV6-6 and J is TRBJ2-7, with TRBD2 as a possible D gene (5 bases). Trimming took off 6 bases at V and 3 bases at J, with 9 bases between the two ends. Germline loops: CDR1 MNHNY, CDR2 SVGAGI (reference sequence). This CDR3 region has 12 residues.

The chain joins TRBV7-9 to TRBJ2-1; D unresolved. Trimming removed 7 bases at V and 6 bases at J, with 13 bases between. CDR1 and CDR2 from the germline V gene are SEHNR and FQNEAQ (reference sequence). The CDR3 is made up of 13 amino acids. In DNA, the CDR3 is TGTGCCAGCACCCCATTCGCTTTCAATGAGCAGTTCTTC. Translated: CASTPFAFNEQFF.

Worth noting for this clonotype: A read error is possible here, since a much larger clone lies one base away. The chain is built from TRBV12-3 or TRBV12-4 and TRBJ2-7; D is possibly TRBD1 (6 bases). V was shortened by 8 bases and J by 3 bases, with 14 bases between the two germline ends. The CDR3 covers 13 residues. DNA of the CDR3: TGTGCCAGCCGGGCAGGGGCATTCTACGAGCAGTACTTC. Translating it yields CASRAGAFYEQYF.

The chain couples TRBV10-1 to TRBJ1-1; D is uncertain. V was trimmed by 2 bases and J by 2 bases, leaving 18 bases between them. From germline, CDR1 is WNHNN and CDR2 SYGVQD (reference sequence). The CDR3 is 17 amino acids. Here the CDR3 DNA reads TGCGCCAGCAGTGAGATCTGTCGTAGCCACTACAACACTGAAGCTTTCTTT. This encodes CASSEICRSHYNTEAFF.

The table lists this clonotype with a few counts. The chain links TRBV29-1 to TRBJ1-2; D might be TRBD1 (6 bases). Per the germline V gene, CDR1 is SQVTM and CDR2 is ANQGSEA. This CDR3 has 15 amino acids. V gave up 4 bases and J gave up 4 bases, with 19 bases separating them. The CDR3 here is CSVVWDGATGYGYTF. CDR3 nucleotides: TGCAGCGTTGTGTGGGATGGGGCGACAGGCTATGGCTACACCTTC. Full variable domain (remainder filled in from reference TRBV29-1 and TRBJ1-2): SAVISQKPSRDICQRGTSLTIQCQVDSQVTMMFWYRQQPGQSLTLIATANQGSEATYESGFVIDKFPISRPNLTFSTLTVSNMSPEDSSIYLCSVVWDGATGYGYTFGSGTRLTVV.

The genes are TRBV15 and TRBJ2-7; D remains ambiguous. The V end was cut by 1 base, the J end by 3 bases, with 10 bases between. The CDR3 has 14 amino acids. The germline CDR1 and CDR2 sequences are LNHNV and YYDKDF (reference sequence). Here the CDR3 DNA reads TGTGCCACCAGCAGAGCAAGGGCTTACTACGAGCAGTACTTC. Amino acids: CATSRARAYYEQYF.

The chain has TRBV6-7 and TRBJ1-5; D is possibly TRBD1 (5 bases). TRBV6-7 is annotated as an ORF whose role is uncertain. This CDR3 region has 17 residues. V shed 2 bases and J shed 2 bases, with 16 bases lying between them. This CDR3 is CASSYQRGGGGNQPQHF. In DNA, the CDR3 is TGTGCCAGCAGTTACCAGCGGGGCGGAGGGGGCAATCAGCCCCAGCATTTT.

The CDR3 reads CASSLIAGTIYF. DNA of the CDR3: TGTGCCAGCAGCTTAATCGCAGGCACCATATATTTT. V and J are TRBV7-3 and TRBJ1-3; no clear D gene. V was cut by 1 base and J by 9 bases, with 7 bases left in between. This CDR3 is built from 12 residues. Germline-derived CDR1 and CDR2 are SGHTA and FQGTGA.

The chain has TRBV15 and TRBJ1-1; D gene uncertain. The CDR3 consists of 15 residues. Germline-derived CDR1 and CDR2 are LNHNV and YYDKDF (reference sequence). V dropped 0 bases and J dropped 1 base, with 9 bases sitting between them. The CDR3 loop is CATSRDVGWNTEAFF. Written as DNA, the CDR3 is TGTGCCACCAGCAGAGATGTAGGATGGAACACTGAAGCTTTCTTT.

This chain uses TRBV24-1 with TRBJ1-4; no definite D call. The CDR3 spans 13 residues. Trimming shortened V by 7 bases and J by 11 bases, and 16 bases separated the two germline ends. Germline V lookup: CDR1 KGHDR, CDR2 SFDVKD. The CDR3 region has the DNA TGTGCCACCAGCCGGCCTGAGGAGGATAAACTGTTTTTT. Encoded protein: CATSRPEEDKLFF.